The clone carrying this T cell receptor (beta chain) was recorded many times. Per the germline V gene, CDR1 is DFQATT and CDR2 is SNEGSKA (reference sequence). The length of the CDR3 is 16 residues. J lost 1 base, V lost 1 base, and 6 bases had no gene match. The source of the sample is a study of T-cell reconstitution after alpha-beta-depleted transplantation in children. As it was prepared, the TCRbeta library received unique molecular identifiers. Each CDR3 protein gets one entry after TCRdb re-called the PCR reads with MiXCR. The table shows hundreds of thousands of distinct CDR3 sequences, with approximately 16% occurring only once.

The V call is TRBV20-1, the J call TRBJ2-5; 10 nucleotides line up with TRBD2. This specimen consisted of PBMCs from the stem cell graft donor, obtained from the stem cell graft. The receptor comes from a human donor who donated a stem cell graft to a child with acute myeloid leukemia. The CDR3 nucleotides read TGCAGTGCTAGAGCCTTCGGGACTAGCGTCCAAGAGACCCAGTACTTC. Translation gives CSARAFGTSVQETQYF.